What follows are 25 T cell receptor beta chains derived from one specimen sequenced in a study of OX40 agonist ivuxolimab in advanced cancers. Clones were sequenced by immunoSEQ multiplex PCR, and TCRdb holds only the in-frame ones, with some missing. The data contain 55,000 to 60,000 clones, 93% of them seen just once; the ten biggest clones take up 15% to 20%. Sequenced here: CD4+ or CD8+ T cells sorted from blood, sampled in a trial of the OX40 agonist ivuxolimab. The receptors derive from an adult with an advanced solid tumor such as melanoma, head and neck, liver or kidney cancer.

V and J are TRBV9 and TRBJ2-1; D unclear. V lost 0 bases to trimming and J lost 2 bases, with 0 bases between them. The V gene's germline CDR1 is SGDLS and CDR2 YYNGEE. This CDR3 comprises 12 residues. The CDR3 is CASSVAYNEQFF. CDR3 DNA: TGTGCCAGCAGCGTAGCCTACAATGAGCAGTTCTTC.

The rearrangement uses TRBV29-1 and TRBJ2-7; 12 bases fit TRBD2. The CDR3 is 13 residues long. The V gene's germline CDR1 is SQVTM and CDR2 ANQGSEA. V shed 6 bases, J shed 4 bases, and the junction held 4 bases outside the gene matches. The CDR3 DNA is TGCAGCGTCTTGACTAGCGGGAGTTACGAGCAGTACTTC. The encoded protein is CSVLTSGSYEQYF.

V usage is TRBV7-9 and J usage is TRBJ2-7; D not resolved. Germline CDR1 SEHNR, CDR2 FQNEAQ (reference sequence). Trimming removed 1 base at V and 2 bases at J, with 9 bases between. The length of the CDR3 is 14 residues. DNA for the CDR3: TGTGCCAGCAGCTTAGACCGGGTCCCCTACGAGCAGTACTTC. Its translation is CASSLDRVPYEQYF.

This clone was counted a single time. V gene TRBV28 combines with J gene TRBJ2-5, with 7 bases that match TRBD1. The CDR3 is made up of 14 amino acids. CDR1 MDHEN and CDR2 SYDVKM come from the germline V gene. The V gene end was trimmed by 6 bases and the J gene end by 5 bases; junction bases not matched to a gene: 9. The CDR3 bases are TGTGCCAGCAGGATACAGGGGCGAGAGGAGACCCAGTACTTC. It is translated as CASRIQGREETQYF.

The chain recombines TRBV4-3 with TRBJ1-2; D unresolved. The CDR3 spans 16 residues. V lost 5 bases and J 3 bases, leaving 19 bases between the germline ends. Germline loops: CDR1 LGHNA, CDR2 YSLEER. Here the CDR3 reads CASSISFVGSHYGYTF. CDR3 nucleotide sequence: TGCGCCAGCAGCATAAGTTTCGTGGGATCACACTATGGCTACACCTTC.

The rearrangement links TRBV5-1 to TRBJ2-1; 7 positions agree with TRBD1. This CDR3 region has 13 residues. The junction had 6 bases not matched to a gene; V was cut back by 4 bases and J by 8 bases. Germline CDR1 is SGHRS and CDR2 is YFSETQ. This CDR3 is CASSLDRRHEQFF. The CDR3 DNA is TGCGCCAGCAGCCTGGACAGGAGACATGAGCAGTTCTTC.

The chain is built from TRBV13 and TRBJ2-2, with 13 bases matching TRBD2. CDR1 is PRHDT, CDR2 FYEKMQ, per germline (reference sequence). The junction had 5 bases not matched to a gene; V was cut back by 0 bases and J by 4 bases. CDR3 length equals 18 residues. Here the CDR3 reads CASSLGTSGRSATGELFF. The CDR3 bases are TGTGCCAGCAGCTTAGGGACTAGCGGGAGGTCGGCCACCGGGGAGCTGTTTTTT.

V is TRBV6-6 and J is TRBJ1-2; 7 bases are shared with TRBD1. V lost 6 bases to trimming and J lost 2 bases; unmatched junction nucleotides: 9. This CDR3 region has 15 residues. Looked up from germline, CDR1 is MNHNY and CDR2 is SVGAGI (reference sequence). The CDR3 bases are TGTGCCAGCAGCCGCCTCGGACAGGCAAACTATGGCTACACCTTC. Its protein is CASSRLGQANYGYTF.

The chain employs TRBV7-8 and TRBJ2-5, with TRBD2 matching over 13 bases. The CDR3 runs 18 residues. Germline CDR1 reads SGHVS; CDR2 reads FQNEAQ. V lost 0 bases to trimming and J lost 5 bases; unmatched junction nucleotides: 9. CDR3 in DNA: TGTGCCAGCAGCTTAGCACTAGCGGGAGGGCTAATTAGGGAGACCCAGTACTTC. Translating gives CASSLALAGGLIRETQYF.

The rearrangement joins TRBV19 to TRBJ1-1, with 7 bases that match TRBD1. J lost 1 base, V lost 7 bases, and 9 bases had no gene match. The germline CDR1 and CDR2 sequences are LNHDA and SQIVND (reference sequence). The CDR3 has 15 amino acids. This chain's CDR3 is CASTHSGTANTEAFF. The CDR3 DNA sequence: TGTGCCAGTACCCACTCCGGGACAGCGAACACTGAAGCTTTCTTT.

This chain links TRBV19 with TRBJ2-7; D is possibly TRBD1 (7 bases). The CDR3 runs 13 residues. Germline CDR1 reads LNHDA; CDR2 reads SQIVND (reference sequence). V was clipped by 9 bases and J by 1 base, with 13 bases between them. In nucleotides, the CDR3 is TGTGCCAGCTCCGCGGGACAGTCCTACGAGCAGTACTTC. Encoded protein: CASSAGQSYEQYF.

This clone was detected only once. The chain uses TRBV11-2 and TRBJ2-7; 7 nucleotides line up with TRBD1. The CDR3 loop spans 12 amino acids. The germline V gene has CDR1 SGHAT and CDR2 FQNNGV. Unmatched junction bases numbered 3, after V lost 4 bases and J lost 6 bases. The DNA for the CDR3 is TGTGCCAGCAGCTCTGACAGGGTCGAGCAGTACTTC. Its protein is CASSSDRVEQYF.

This chain uses TRBV7-9 with TRBJ1-2; D might be TRBD1 (5 bases). CDR1 is SEHNR, CDR2 FQNEAQ, per germline (reference sequence). The CDR3 loop spans 13 amino acids. Deletions cut 5 bases from V and 4 bases from J, with 11 bases between. The CDR3 DNA reads TGTGCCAGCAGCCCCGGTGGGGGCTATGGCTACACCTTC. Protein sequence: CASSPGGGYGYTF.

The chain's CDR3 is CASSLGQVMRDSYGYTF. The CDR3 DNA reads as TGTGCCAGCAGTTTGGGGCAGGTTATGCGGGATAGCTATGGCTACACCTTC. V is TRBV28 and J is TRBJ1-2, with D possibly TRBD1 on 5 matching bases. Between the trimmed V and J ends, which lost 3 bases and 4 bases, there was a span of 21 bases. This CDR3 is 17 amino acids long. CDR1 is MDHEN, CDR2 SYDVKM, per germline.

This chain joins TRBV27 and TRBJ2-7, with 8 bases fitting TRBD1. Germline CDR1 and CDR2: MNHEY and SMNVEV (reference sequence). The V and J ends lost 3 bases and 3 bases, in that order; junction bases with no gene match: 10. This CDR3 has 16 residues. The CDR3: CASSFSTGVKVYEQYF. DNA for the CDR3: TGTGCCAGCAGTTTCTCGACAGGGGTTAAAGTCTACGAGCAGTACTTC.

This chain uses TRBV5-1 with TRBJ1-1, with TRBD1 matching 9 bases. Trimming at V came to 3 bases and at J to 5 bases, leaving 11 bases not matched to a gene. This CDR3 spans 16 amino acids. CDR1 is SGHRS and CDR2 is YFSETQ in the germline V gene. CDR3 loop: CASSSVPPGQGTEAFF. CDR3 DNA: TGCGCCAGCAGCTCAGTGCCTCCGGGACAGGGTACTGAAGCTTTCTTT.

The rearrangement links TRBV6-6 to TRBJ1-2; possible D gene TRBD1, 5 bases. Germline values: CDR1 MNHNY, CDR2 SVGAGI (reference sequence). Trimming left V 0 bases short and J 0 bases short, with 8 bases between. The CDR3 runs to 15 residues. CDR3 protein: CASSYSQGPNYGYTF. The CDR3 DNA reads as TGTGCCAGCAGTTACTCCCAGGGACCTAACTATGGCTACACCTTC.

The gene calls are TRBV2 and TRBJ2-1; 12 nucleotides agree with TRBD2. V was pared by 4 bases and J by 0 bases, with 10 bases of the junction left unmatched. The CDR3 sequence is 19 residues long. Germline V lookup: CDR1 SNHLY, CDR2 FYNNEI. The CDR3 here is CASSGIGTSGPRSYNEQFF. Here the CDR3 DNA reads TGTGCCAGCAGTGGAATTGGGACTAGCGGGCCGCGCTCCTACAATGAGCAGTTCTTC.

The chain combines TRBV11-1 with TRBJ2-5, with D uncertain. The germline V and J ends were trimmed by 8 bases and 2 bases, with 30 bases remaining between them. The germline V gene has CDR1 SGHAT and CDR2 FQDESV (reference sequence). The CDR3 runs 19 residues. The CDR3 nucleotides are TGTGCCAGCGCTTCCACCTATAGGTTCCACCCACCCCCTCAAGAGACCCAGTACTTC. Its protein is CASASTYRFHPPPQETQYF. Full variable domain (remainder filled in from reference TRBV11-1 and TRBJ2-5): EAEVAQSPRYKITEKSQAVAFWCDPISGHATLYWYRQILGQGPELLVQFQDESVVDDSQLPKDRFSAERLKGVDSTLKIQPAELGDSAMYLCASASTYRFHPPPQETQYFGPGTRLLVL.

The rearrangement uses TRBV15 and TRBJ2-4, with 11 positions matching TRBD1. With 5 bases clipped from V and 0 bases from J, the junction kept 6 bases outside the gene matches. Germline-derived CDR1 and CDR2 are LNHNV and YYDKDF (reference sequence). The length of the CDR3 is 17 residues. CDR3 loop: CATSGQGAILAKNIQYF. The CDR3 DNA sequence: TGTGCCACCAGCGGACAGGGGGCGATCCTAGCCAAAAACATTCAGTACTTC.

The chain carries TRBV2 and TRBJ2-7, with D uncertain. This CDR3 contains 14 residues. Per germline, CDR1 SNHLY and CDR2 FYNNEI. V dropped 6 bases and J dropped 6 bases, with 18 bases sitting between them. The chain's CDR3 is CASRSTLNFPEQYF. For the CDR3, the DNA is TGTGCCAGCAGGTCGACCCTAAATTTCCCCGAGCAGTACTTC.

V gene TRBV4-3 combines with J gene TRBJ2-7; no clear D gene. V was trimmed by 0 bases and J by 3 bases, leaving 15 bases between them. The CDR3 covers 16 residues. Germline V gene sequence: CDR1 LGHNA, CDR2 YSLEER. CDR3: CASSQDETLLHYEQYF. DNA for the CDR3: TGCGCCAGCAGCCAAGACGAGACCCTCCTCCACTACGAGCAGTACTTC.

The chain links TRBV15 to TRBJ1-4; D is unclear. Trimming shortened V by 0 bases and J by 8 bases, and 13 bases separated the two germline ends. The CDR3 length is 15 residues. Germline V gives CDR1 LNHNV, CDR2 YYDKDF (reference sequence). CDR3 sequence: CATSRDREVGEKLFF. CDR3 in DNA: TGTGCCACCAGCAGAGATAGGGAGGTCGGCGAAAAACTGTTTTTT.

The genes are TRBV9 and TRBJ2-1, with 11 bases that match TRBD2. In germline, CDR1 is SGDLS, CDR2 YYNGEE. The CDR3 consists of 16 residues. Trimming took 2 bases from V and 4 from J; bases not matched to a gene: 5. CDR3 in DNA: TGTGCCAGCAGCGTGGTACTAGCGGGGGCATACAATGAGCAGTTCTTC. As protein: CASSVVLAGAYNEQFF.

The chain combines TRBV11-2 with TRBJ2-7, with D possibly matching TRBD1 (6 bases). Trimming pared 4 bases from V and 2 bases from J, leaving 9 bases between. Germline V gene lookup returns CDR1 SGHAT and CDR2 FQNNGV. This CDR3 has 13 amino acids. CDR3 in DNA: TGTGCCAGCAGCTCGGGACACACCTACGAGCAGTACTTC. Translation: CASSSGHTYEQYF.